Sequencing of this T cell receptor beta chain was carried out in a study of cytomegalovirus exposure and HLA in healthy donors. The primer mix had 60 Vbeta and 13 Jbeta primers. The assay was immunoSEQ multiplex PCR, and TCRdb's table has in-frame clones only and misses some. Here the sample table reports over 80,000 clones. CDR3 length: 11 residues. The V gene lost 8 bases and the J gene lost 0 bases, with 5 bases spanning the gap. Germline-derived CDR1 and CDR2 are MNHNS and SASEGT. The TCR was taken from a girl between 10 and 17 years old in good health and CMV-seropositive. The chain carries TRBV6-1 and TRBJ2-7; unclear D gene. Material: PBMCs. The chain's CDR3 is CASRFSYEQYF. CDR3 coding DNA: TGTGCCAGCCGTTTCTCCTACGAGCAGTACTTC.